These T cell receptor beta chains were read from a single sample in a study of T cell changes during pregnancy in multiple sclerosis. The repertoire was sequenced with immunoSEQ multiplex PCR; TCRdb's copy has only in-frame clones and lacks some. The sample lists 85,000 to 100,000 clones, almost 95% occurring once. Material: peripheral blood, obtained in the first trimester of pregnancy. The receptors stem from a female donor with multiple sclerosis, enrolled in a pregnancy study. CDR3s leave out the opening cysteine and the closing phenylalanine or tryptophan. A D gene is named only where the DNA matches it firmly.

len	d_gene	v_gene	j_gene	CDR3aa
13	.	TRBV7-9	TRBJ2-1	ASSLVTRSYNEQF
17	TRBD2	TRBV5-4	TRBJ2-2	ASSSDTLLAGVGTGELF
13	TRBD2	TRBV11-1	TRBJ2-6	ASSGRESGANVLT
15	TRBD1	TRBV10-3	TRBJ1-1	AISESRGQGRSTEAF
14	.	TRBV5-1	TRBJ2-7	ASSLATGLRVYEQY
12	.	TRBV7-2	TRBJ2-7	ASSSPGIFYEQY
10	TRBD1	TRBV28	TRBJ2-7	ATGGRSYEQY
12	TRBD1	TRBV29-1	TRBJ2-3	SARPGTGGPTQY
13	TRBD2	TRBV5-1	TRBJ2-1	ASSLGTSGVNEQF
14	TRBD2	TRBV28	TRBJ2-3	ASSSRLAGEADTQY
14	.	TRBV2	TRBJ2-7	ASKERPRGSSYEQY
13	TRBD1	TRBV5-1	TRBJ2-7	ASSPGTGVSYEQY
13	.	TRBV6-5	TRBJ2-7	ASSYSLLGRYEQY
16	TRBD1	TRBV5-1	TRBJ2-2	ASSLGQGALRGTGELF
11	.	TRBV6-1	TRBJ2-7	ASSRQEPYEQY
13	TRBD1	TRBV15	TRBJ2-3	ATSRGDRDTDTQY
11	.	TRBV5-1	TRBJ2-7	ASSRDTFYEQY
12	TRBD2	TRBV5-8	TRBJ2-1	ASSLGLARNEQF
12	TRBD1	TRBV2	TRBJ2-7	ASSGGRGHYEQY
13	TRBD1	TRBV5-1	TRBJ1-2	ASRGTGTGGSGYT
13	TRBD1	TRBV5-1	TRBJ1-1	ASSLDQGAGTEAF
14	TRBD1	TRBV7-9	TRBJ1-2	ASSLGLGGDGRGYT
11	.	TRBV6-1	TRBJ1-1	ASSETGRAEAF
11	.	TRBV5-6	TRBJ2-1	ASRRAGLNEQF
14	TRBD1	TRBV6-6	TRBJ2-4	ASSPTGPHAKNIQY
13	.	TRBV5-1	TRBJ2-1	ASSPPLASYNEQF
13	TRBD2	TRBV4-2	TRBJ2-7	ASNLEAGESYEQY
17	.	TRBV4-3	TRBJ1-5	ASSQVWMGPEYSNQPQH
14	.	TRBV19	TRBJ2-3	ASMGRTPGVTDTQY
19	TRBD1	TRBV7-4	TRBJ1-1	ASSARTGGAEKGFLNTEAF
13	TRBD1	TRBV27	TRBJ2-5	ASSYRTGIGETQY
13	.	TRBV30	TRBJ2-4	AWSTGGAERNIQY
11	.	TRBV5-6	TRBJ2-7	ASSLNSGFEQY
12	.	TRBV10-3	TRBJ1-5	AISETGGNQPQH
12	TRBD1	TRBV7-2	TRBJ1-1	ASRQDRGQTEAF
12	.	TRBV6-1	TRBJ2-6	ASSNSVGANVLT
14	TRBD2	TRBV27	TRBJ2-1	ASSLSVLAGDNEQF
15	TRBD1	TRBV2	TRBJ1-4	ASRQPGLDRDNEKLF
9	.	TRBV28	TRBJ2-1	ASSLVEKQF
14	.	TRBV28	TRBJ1-2	ASSQHLTGLGYGYT
14	TRBD2	TRBV2	TRBJ2-1	ASIQSAGVPYNEQF
10	.	TRBV19	TRBJ2-1	ASSNRVNEQF
14	.	TRBV5-1	TRBJ1-3	ASSNSPVGGRGTIY
11	TRBD2	TRBV11-2	TRBJ2-1	ASRRRLANEQF
15	TRBD1	TRBV7-2	TRBJ1-3	ASSFSSGTGGGNTIY
14	.	TRBV7-8	TRBJ2-5	ASSLRGWRLRETQY
11	.	TRBV28	TRBJ1-2	ASSSQQNYGYT
13	.	TRBV27	TRBJ2-1	ASSLAGNSYNEQF
20	.	TRBV21-1	TRBJ1-3	ASSKVPRHLNNRGTGGNTIY
11	TRBD2	TRBV29-1	TRBJ2-7	SAGGLLGYEQY
9	.	TRBV6-1	TRBJ2-1	ASRIAGEQF
12	.	TRBV28	TRBJ1-2	ASSVRRWVDGYT
11	.	TRBV19	TRBJ2-7	ASSFGHPYEQY
14	TRBD1	TRBV6-1	TRBJ2-3	ASSESRDRYTDTQY
13	.	TRBV11-2	TRBJ1-5	ASSLVGGRNQPQH
12	TRBD1	TRBV28	TRBJ1-4	ASSPDRGGEKLF
12	.	TRBV19	TRBJ1-3	ASSPGLSGNTIY